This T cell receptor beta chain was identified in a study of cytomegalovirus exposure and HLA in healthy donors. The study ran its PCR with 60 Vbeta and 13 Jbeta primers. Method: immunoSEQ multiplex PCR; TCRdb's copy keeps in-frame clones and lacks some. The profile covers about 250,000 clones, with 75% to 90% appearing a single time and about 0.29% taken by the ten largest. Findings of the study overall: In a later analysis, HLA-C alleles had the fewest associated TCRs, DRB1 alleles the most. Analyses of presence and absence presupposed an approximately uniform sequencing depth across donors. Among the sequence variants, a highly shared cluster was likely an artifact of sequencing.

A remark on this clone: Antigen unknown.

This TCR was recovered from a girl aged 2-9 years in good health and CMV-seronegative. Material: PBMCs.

CDR3 sequence (DNA): TGTGCCAGCAGCGGACGGGGGTACTCCTACAATGAGCAGTTCTTC. It encodes CASSGRGYSYNEQFF. The chain joins TRBV9 to TRBJ2-1; tentative D call: TRBD2 (6 bases). The CDR3 is made up of 15 amino acids. The V gene lost 3 bases and the J gene lost 0 bases, with 10 bases spanning the gap. CDR1 and CDR2 (germline): SGDLS, YYNGEE.